Listed below are T cell receptor beta chains from one sample, sequenced in a study of PD-1 blockade in classical Hodgkin lymphoma. The table came from immunoSEQ multiplex PCR; TCRdb's copy has only in-frame clones and leaves some out. There are 25,000 to 35,000 clones in the sample; about 88% occur only once, and around 1.3% lies in the top ten. Sequencing input: CD4+ T cells from blood. The receptors originated from a human donor with classical Hodgkin lymphoma. Both conserved end residues are part of each CDR3. Each record gives: D gene, J gene, clone size, V gene, CDR3 protein, CDR3 DNA. A D gene is named only where the DNA matches it firmly. The listing skips clone size in some rows; elsewhere it reads once, few, many or a size class.

D: TRBD2
J: TRBJ2-1
size: .
V: TRBV7-8
CDR3: CASRVTRLAGALLSSYNEQFF
DNA: TGTGCCAGCAGGGTAACGAGACTAGCGGGAGCTCTCCTGAGCTCCTACAATGAGCAGTTCTTC

D: .
J: TRBJ2-5
size: .
V: TRBV6-6
CDR3: CASTGEGGGETQYF
DNA: TGTGCCTCCACGGGGGAAGGTGGGGGAGAGACCCAGTACTTC

D: .
J: TRBJ1-5
size: .
V: TRBV5-5
CDR3: CASSLTGYQPQHF
DNA: TGTGCCAGCAGCTTGACAGGGTACCAGCCCCAGCATTTT

D: .
J: TRBJ1-1
size: .
V: TRBV7-2
CDR3: CASSSRRNRPPRSTEAFF
DNA: TGTGCCAGCAGCTCCCGACGTAACCGACCCCCTAGGTCCACTGAAGCTTTCTTT

D: .
J: TRBJ1-2
size: few
V: TRBV29-1
CDR3: CSIRAGGGNYGYTF
DNA: TGCAGCATTCGTGCCGGCGGAGGTAACTATGGCTACACCTTC

D: .
J: TRBJ1-2
size: .
V: TRBV11-3
CDR3: CASSLEGRAGGYTF
DNA: TGTGCCAGCAGCTTAGAGGGTCGAGCAGGGGGCTACACCTTC

D: .
J: TRBJ2-1
size: .
V: TRBV6-4
CDR3: CASSDLGFEQFF
DNA: TGTGCCAGCAGTGACTTAGGGTTTGAGCAGTTCTTC

D: .
J: TRBJ1-5
size: .
V: TRBV28
CDR3: CASSATTGMWNQPQHF
DNA: TGTGCCAGCAGTGCCACCACAGGGATGTGGAATCAGCCCCAGCATTTT

D: TRBD2
J: TRBJ2-7
size: once
V: TRBV18
CDR3: CASSPGLAGVNEQYF
DNA: TGTGCCAGCTCACCGGGACTAGCGGGAGTGAACGAGCAGTACTTC

D: TRBD1
J: TRBJ2-7
size: .
V: TRBV5-1
CDR3: CASSSQGDPYEQYF
DNA: TGCGCCAGCAGCTCACAGGGGGACCCCTACGAGCAGTACTTC

D: TRBD2
J: TRBJ2-7
size: .
V: TRBV10-1
CDR3: CASSGGLGRYEQYF
DNA: TGCGCCAGCAGTGGGGGACTAGGAAGGTACGAGCAGTACTTC